This record looks at one TCR beta chain sequence and its context. Its cognate antigen has yet to be identified. Per-base quality was not reported, and no clone a single base away is much larger than it. The immunoSEQ Assay, a bias-controlled multiplex PCR, was used to amplify TCRbeta CDR3 regions from genomic DNA. In the original analysis: The number of nucleated cells in each sample was estimated from the amplification of reference gene primers within the assay. To quantify the absolute abundance of each unique TCRbeta CDR3 rearrangement, sequence reads were collapsed and filtered. Productive Simpson clonality was computed per sample as the square root of Simpson's diversity index over productive rearrangements. This immuneACCESS table, as held by TCRdb, lists in-frame sequences with V and J called but not all clones. Of the missing ones, under half trace to an unresolved V gene in checked studies; the others have no known cause. That table gives V, J and clone size, and the DNA gave D and trimming. Counted in this sample were fewer than 300,000 clones; about 86% of them appeared once. Jointly, the top ten make up roughly 5% of the sample.

The sample belongs to a study of blood T cell repertoires in COVID-19 (dated by TCRdb to 2019 to 2021). Regarding the study in general: Collaborator samples came from the United States, Italy and Spain and covered acute and convalescent phases of COVID-19. The samples were drawn from the first 160 participants of the ongoing ImmuneRACE study and from 1,254 subjects provided by 6 global collaborators. A de-identified subject ID, COVID-19 status, age in years and sex were almost always included in the sample metadata. The material from the prospective study consisted of cDNA or gDNA derived from T cells, B-cell-depleted T cells, or PBMCs. Subjects who had been exposed to COVID-19, were actively infected with it, or had recovered from it provided the deeply sampled blood TCRbeta repertoires that made up the dataset. HLA class I and class II types, where available, came from metadata supplied by the sample provider rather than from assay-based typing. The repertoires were made available in a free public database intended to serve as a resource for research on the immune response to SARS-CoV-2.

Whole blood was collected in K2EDTA tubes by collaborating institutions according to the institutions' own protocols. Collaborator samples were shipped for TCRbeta analysis as frozen whole blood, isolated PBMCs, or DNA extracted from either sample type. Study-wide conclusions, independent of this receptor: The amount of clinical and demographic metadata varied by source and participant and was provided uncurated.

The CDR3 has 18 amino acids, counting the end cysteine and phenylalanine. Only CDR3 DNA remains: 54 bases, in frame from the first base. According to the germline V gene, CDR1 reads SGDLS and CDR2 reads YYNGEE. Germline trimming: 3 bases from V, 2 bases from J; junction bases outside gene matches: 14. This clonotype was sampled from a man older than 75 with acute or convalescent COVID-19. This receptor chain uses TRBV9 and TRBJ2-1; 7 of the junction bases match TRBD2. Material: peripheral blood. The CDR3 has the sequence CASSAEGVAGEPYNEQFF. In nucleotide form, the sequence is TGTGCCAGCAGCGCCGAAGGGGTAGCGGGCGAGCCCTACAATGAGCAGTTCTTC.